The T cell receptor (beta chain) under discussion was sequenced for a study of blood T cell repertoires in COVID-19. The wider study: Some COVID-19 samples were acute and others convalescent; all came from the United States, Italy and Spain. PBMCs, B-cell-depleted T cells, or T cells were the source of the cDNA or gDNA that made up the material.

In the source study's methods: Estimated nucleated cell counts came from reference gene primer amplification. Sequencing used immunoSEQ multiplex PCR; TCRdb keeps in-frame clones, though not all of them. The DNA was the basis for D and trimming; V, J and clone size are from that table. Altogether some 150,000 clones are present, roughly 80% being singletons, with the ten largest covering 2.5% to 3%. What was sequenced was peripheral blood. The source is a woman in her thirties or forties with active or convalescent COVID-19.

CDR3 sequence reads: CASSFGQVQDTQYF. CDR3 nucleotide sequence: TGTGCCAGCAGCTTTGGACAGGTTCAAGATACGCAGTATTTT. This chain joins TRBV7-2 and TRBJ2-3; 7 nucleotides match TRBD1. Looked up from germline, CDR1 is SGHTA and CDR2 is FQGNSA. The CDR3 runs 14 residues. The ends lost 3 bases at V and 5 bases at J; junction bases unmatched: 5.